This is a list of T cell receptor beta chains from one sample in a study of cytomegalovirus exposure and HLA in healthy donors. Sequencing used immunoSEQ multiplex PCR; TCRdb keeps in-frame clones, though not all of them. The sample carries 150,000 to 200,000 clones, about 80% recorded once. The sequenced material came from PBMCs. These receptors all stem from a middle-aged woman in good health and CMV-seronegative. CDR3s include the opening cysteine and the closing phenylalanine or tryptophan. Each record gives: D gene, clone size, V gene, J gene, CDR3 DNA, CDR3 protein. D genes are given only for firm matches. Not all rows give a size; the values are once, few, many and, for expanded clones, a class.

-	-	TRBV9	TRBJ2-1	TGTGCCAGCAGCTTTGAGGGAGGAGGATCTGAGCAGTTCTTC	CASSFEGGGSEQFF
-	-	TRBV30	TRBJ1-2	TGTGCCTGGAGATTTAAAGGGGATGGCTACACCTTC	CAWRFKGDGYTF
-	few	TRBV2	TRBJ2-2	TGTGCCAGCAGTGTTCTGAACACCGGGGAGCTGTTTTTT	CASSVLNTGELFF
-	-	TRBV5-1	TRBJ1-5	TGCGCCACCCTCCCCCTAGACAGCTATTATCAGCCCCAGCATTTT	CATLPLDSYYQPQHF
TRBD1	-	TRBV18	TRBJ1-1	TGTGCCAGCTCAGTACAGGGGATGAACACTGAAGCTTTCTTT	CASSVQGMNTEAFF
-	-	TRBV29-1	TRBJ1-1	TGCAGCGATACACAGGGCTGGAACACTGAAGCTTTCTTT	CSDTQGWNTEAFF
TRBD1	few	TRBV6-1	TRBJ1-2	TGTGCCAGCAGTGACCTTGGACAGGCGAACTCCTATGGCTACACCTTC	CASSDLGQANSYGYTF
TRBD1	-	TRBV29-1	TRBJ2-3	TGCAGCGTTGTCGGCAATCTACCGGGACAGGCTTCTAGCACAGATACGCAGTATTTT	CSVVGNLPGQASSTDTQYF
-	-	TRBV6-1	TRBJ2-1	TGTGCCAGCAGTGAAGAAACAGGGTGGAATGAGCAGTTCTTC	CASSEETGWNEQFF
-	-	TRBV19	TRBJ1-1	TGTGCCAGTAGTATAACAGGGAACACTGAAGCTTTCTTT	CASSITGNTEAFF
-	-	TRBV30	TRBJ1-1	TGTGCCTGGAGTGCAGAACCGGGAGGTGAAGCTTTCTTT	CAWSAEPGGEAFF
-	-	TRBV29-1	TRBJ1-5	TGCAGCGCCGGGGGTGGTCAGCCCCAGCATTTT	CSAGGGQPQHF
-	-	TRBV18	TRBJ2-1	TGTGCCAGCTCACCCGCGGCGGGGGCTTACCTTAATGAGCAGTTCTTC	CASSPAAGAYLNEQFF
-	-	TRBV11-1	TRBJ2-1	TGTGCCAGCCGCGGCGGAAGCTCCTACAATGAGCAGTTCTTC	CASRGGSSYNEQFF
-	-	TRBV5-4	TRBJ2-1	TGTGCCAGCAGCTTAACACCACGAAATCTCTACAATGAGCAGTTCTTC	CASSLTPRNLYNEQFF
-	-	TRBV28	TRBJ1-3	TGTGCCAGCAAAGCCGGAGGTGGAAACACCATATATTTT	CASKAGGGNTIYF
TRBD2	few	TRBV19	TRBJ2-3	TGTGCCAGTACGGGCGGGAGGGTTGGTGCAGATACGCAGTATTTT	CASTGGRVGADTQYF
-	-	TRBV25-1	TRBJ1-1	TGTGCCAGCAGTGATCGGGTTGAAGCTTTCTTT	CASSDRVEAFF
-	-	TRBV7-9	TRBJ1-5	TGTGCCAGCAGCTTTGACAGCCGTTATCAGCCCCAGCATTTT	CASSFDSRYQPQHF
-	-	TRBV9	TRBJ1-3	TGTGCCAGCAGCCCCGAGCTAGGCGCTGGAAACACCATATATTTT	CASSPELGAGNTIYF
TRBD1	-	TRBV5-6	TRBJ1-2	TGTGCCAGCAGCCCAACGGGGAGCCACAGGGGATATGGCTACACCTTC	CASSPTGSHRGYGYTF
-	-	TRBV28	TRBJ1-2	TGTGCCAGCAGACCGGACATTGACTATGGCTACACCTTC	CASRPDIDYGYTF
-	-	TRBV30	TRBJ2-3	TGTGCCTGGAGTCAGAGCACAGATACGCAGTATTTT	CAWSQSTDTQYF
TRBD1	-	TRBV10-3	TRBJ1-2	TGTGCCATCAGAGGGACAGCGTATGGCTACACCTTC	CAIRGTAYGYTF
-	-	TRBV4-2	TRBJ2-2	TGTGCCAGCAGCCCGCCCAGGGTGGCCACCGGGGAGCTGTTTTTT	CASSPPRVATGELFF
TRBD1	-	TRBV29-1	TRBJ1-2	TGCAGCGTTCTTACAGGGGTAGGCTACACCTTC	CSVLTGVGYTF
-	-	TRBV7-6	TRBJ1-5	TGTGCCAGCAGCCCCTCTTCGGGCAATCAGCCCCAGCATTTT	CASSPSSGNQPQHF
TRBD2	-	TRBV13	TRBJ2-3	TGTGCCAGCAGCGGAAGACTAGCGGGGGGGACAGATACGCAGTATTTT	CASSGRLAGGTDTQYF
-	-	TRBV27	TRBJ2-7	TGTGCCAGCAGTTCCCCCGGCGAGCAGTACTTC	CASSSPGEQYF
-	-	TRBV7-7	TRBJ2-5	TGTGCCAGCGCCCGTGAGGGCAGTGAGACCCAGTACTTC	CASAREGSETQYF
-	-	TRBV7-9	TRBJ1-4	TGTGCCAGCAGTCTAGAGATTGAAAAACTGTTTTTT	CASSLEIEKLFF
TRBD2	-	TRBV5-4	TRBJ2-7	TGTGCCAGCAGCTTGGTGGGGGGGTCCAGGAACGAGCAGTACTTC	CASSLVGGSRNEQYF
-	-	TRBV2	TRBJ2-3	TGTGCCAGCGGGTTTTCAGGGGGGGATACGCAGTATTTT	CASGFSGGDTQYF